Following are 25 T cell receptor beta chains from one sample sequenced in a study of T-cell memory formation after mild COVID-19. TCRdb re-called the 5' RACE reads with MiXCR, one entry per CDR3 protein. Among 390,000 or so distinct CDR3 sequences listed, roughly 15% were seen once. The sequenced sample was PBMCs or a T cell subset sorted from them (not recorded which). Receptors originate from a man younger than 35 who had mild COVID-19 (a few samples of this study predate the infection). Cell type and time point are not known.

The chain uses TRBV6-6 and TRBJ1-5, with TRBD1 identical over 8 bases. The CDR3 has 17 amino acids. The V gene end was trimmed by 4 bases and the J gene end by 4 bases; junction bases not matched to a gene: 12. Germline V gives CDR1 MNHNY, CDR2 SVGAGI (reference sequence). CDR3 sequence reads: CASSSGTGLLLNQPQHF. The CDR3 DNA reads TGTGCCAGCAGTTCTGGGACAGGTTTACTGCTAAATCAGCCCCAGCATTTT.

This chain joins TRBV29-1 and TRBJ1-3; no clear D gene. The CDR3 covers 14 residues. Trimming pared 5 bases from V and 0 bases from J, leaving 11 bases between. Germline CDR1 and CDR2: SQVTM and ANQGSEA. CDR3 amino acids: CSVSSRSSGNTIYF. The CDR3 DNA reads as TGCAGCGTTTCTTCCAGAAGCTCTGGAAACACCATATATTTT.

This clonotype was detected many times. The chain is built from TRBV5-1 and TRBJ2-7, with 8 bases aligning to TRBD2. The CDR3 sequence is 17 residues long. Losses at the gene ends were 1 base for V and 0 bases for J; bases not matched to a gene: 9. CDR1 SGHRS and CDR2 YFSETQ come from the germline V gene. CDR3 loop: CASSLWRGAPNSYEQYF. The CDR3 coding sequence is TGCGCCAGCAGCTTGTGGCGGGGGGCCCCAAACTCCTACGAGCAGTACTTC.

The genes are TRBV7-9 and TRBJ2-1, with 7 nucleotides matching TRBD2. The CDR3 loop spans 16 amino acids. Germline trimming cut 5 bases from V and 2 bases from J; bases unmatched to any gene: 9. CDR1 is SEHNR, CDR2 FQNEAQ, per germline (reference sequence). The CDR3 nucleotides are TGTGCCAGCAGCCCCTTACCGGGGGGAGCCTACAATGAGCAGTTCTTC. Encoded protein: CASSPLPGGAYNEQFF.

This clonotype has a handful of counts. The rearrangement joins TRBV20-1 to TRBJ2-7; D may match TRBD1 or TRBD2 (6 bases each). CDR3 length: 13 residues. The V gene lost 6 bases and the J gene lost 3 bases, with 15 bases spanning the gap. Germline V gene data show CDR1 as DFQATT and CDR2 as SNEGSKA (reference sequence). DNA of the CDR3: TGCAGTGCCCCCGAGGGGGGCAGCTACGAGCAGTACTTC. Its protein is CSAPEGGSYEQYF.

This chain uses TRBV5-1 with TRBJ2-5, with TRBD1 identical over 7 bases. The ends lost 4 bases at V and 4 bases at J; junction bases unmatched: 10. The CDR3 is 15 amino acids. Germline CDR1 SGHRS, CDR2 YFSETQ. DNA for the CDR3: TGCGCCAGCAGCCCCGCCGGGACAGCGTCAGAGACCCAGTACTTC. Its protein is CASSPAGTASETQYF.

This clonotype was counted a few times. CDR3 sequence (DNA): TGTGCCAGCAGCATCCCACTAGCGGGGGGGGTGCATGAGCAGTTCTTC. Amino acid sequence: CASSIPLAGGVHEQFF. The chain carries TRBV7-2 and TRBJ2-1; 13 positions match TRBD2. CDR1 SGHTA and CDR2 FQGNSA come from the germline V gene. This CDR3 has 16 amino acids. Trimming at V came to 5 bases and at J to 8 bases, leaving 9 bases not matched to a gene.

The chain links TRBV20-1 to TRBJ2-7; the D call may be TRBD1 or TRBD2 (5 bases each). CDR3 length equals 14 residues. Germline V gives CDR1 DFQATT, CDR2 SNEGSKA (reference sequence). Trimming pared 3 bases from V and 2 bases from J, leaving 14 bases between. The CDR3 DNA follows: TGCAGTGCTAGGAGGGCGACAGCCGCCTACGAGCAGTACGTC. Its protein is CSARRATAAYEQYV.

This chain connects TRBV7-2 to TRBJ2-3, with unresolved D. The V gene lost 4 bases and the J gene lost 6 bases, with 11 bases spanning the gap. Looked up from germline, CDR1 is SGHTA and CDR2 is FQGNSA. The CDR3 sequence is 13 residues long. CDR3 nucleotides: TGTGCCAGCAGCTCGGGCTCCCTCGATACGCAGTATTTT. It codes for CASSSGSLDTQYF.

This sequence joins TRBV5-1 and TRBJ2-7, with 9 bases fitting TRBD1. With V trimmed by 4 bases and J by 2 bases, 7 bases remained unmatched. The CDR3 spans 15 residues. Germline V gene data show CDR1 as SGHRS and CDR2 as YFSETQ. DNA for the CDR3: TGCGCCAGCAGCGGGACAGGGAGAAGGGCCTACGAGCAGTACGTC. This translates into CASSGTGRRAYEQYV.

The chain couples TRBV27 to TRBJ2-2, with D hard to call. V was clipped by 2 bases and J by 0 bases, with 7 bases between them. CDR3 size: 15 residues. The germline V gene has CDR1 MNHEY and CDR2 SMNVEV (reference sequence). The CDR3 reads CASSLAWANTGELFF. The CDR3 nucleotides are TGTGCCAGCAGTTTAGCCTGGGCGAACACCGGGGAGCTGTTTTTT.

This clonotype was found a few times. The chain recombines TRBV15 with TRBJ2-1, with 14 bases lining up with TRBD2. The CDR3 length is 15 residues. J gave up 12 bases and V 3 bases, and 7 bases lay outside the gene matches. CDR1 is LNHNV and CDR2 is YYDKDF in the germline V gene (reference sequence). The chain's CDR3 is CATSSSTSGGAGQFF. CDR3 in DNA: TGTGCCACCAGCAGTTCGACTAGCGGGGGGGCCGGGCAGTTCTTC.

The sample holds a few counts of this clonotype. The chain employs TRBV3-1 and TRBJ1-6; no clear D. The germline CDR1 and CDR2 sequences are LGHDT and YNNKEL (reference sequence). V lost 1 base and J lost 4, with 11 bases in between. The CDR3 consists of 16 residues. The DNA for the CDR3 is TGTGCCAGCAGCCAAGTGCTGGGCAAGTATAATTCACCCCTCCACTTT. This translates into CASSQVLGKYNSPLHF.

This clonotype was counted between two and nine times. The chain carries TRBV25-1 and TRBJ2-2; TRBD2 matches at 7 bases. CDR3 length: 11 amino acids. The germline V gene encodes CDR1 MGHDK and CDR2 SYGVNS. The junction had 2 bases not matched to a gene; V was cut back by 8 bases and J by 8 bases. The CDR3 is CASQRGGELFF. CDR3 DNA: TGTGCCAGCCAGCGGGGAGGGGAGCTGTTTTTT.

This clonotype was counted only a few times. The rearrangement links TRBV18 to TRBJ1-5; the match to TRBD1 covers 7 bases. The CDR3 runs 15 residues. Germline V CDR1 and CDR2: KGHSH, LQKENI. V was pared by 5 bases and J by 5 bases, with 9 bases of the junction left unmatched. The CDR3 nucleotides are TGTGCCAGCTCATCCGTAAGCAGGGGGGATCAGCCCCAGCATTTT. Protein: CASSSVSRGDQPQHF.

This rearrangement joins TRBV6-5 to TRBJ2-2, with TRBD2 matching over 8 bases. With 6 bases clipped from V and 7 bases from J, the junction kept 10 bases outside the gene matches. Germline V gene data show CDR1 as MNHEY and CDR2 as SVGAGI. The CDR3 is 15 residues long. In nucleotides, the CDR3 is TGTGCCAGCAGACCAGGCGGGGGGCCCGGCGGGGAGCTGTTTTTT. It translates to CASRPGGGPGGELFF.

This rearrangement joins TRBV5-1 to TRBJ2-7; TRBD1 might be the D (5 bases). Between the trimmed V and J ends, which lost 3 bases and 2 bases, there was a span of 12 bases. Germline values: CDR1 SGHRS, CDR2 YFSETQ. The length of the CDR3 is 14 residues. The CDR3 region is CASSWGSRAYEQYF. CDR3 in DNA: TGCGCCAGCAGCTGGGGCAGCCGAGCCTACGAGCAGTACTTC.

This clonotype was recorded a few times. The CDR3 region is CSAQGDTDTQYF. The CDR3 DNA sequence: TGCAGTGCTCAGGGCGACACAGATACGCAGTATTTT. The chain combines TRBV20-1 with TRBJ2-3; TRBD1 might be the D (5 bases). The V gene lost 5 bases and the J gene lost 2 bases, with 8 bases spanning the gap. The germline CDR1 and CDR2 sequences are DFQATT and SNEGSKA (reference sequence). CDR3 length: 12 residues.

The CDR3 loop reads CSARRTGGNQPQHF. The CDR3 DNA reads TGCAGTGCTAGGCGGACAGGCGGCAATCAGCCCCAGCATTTT. The rearrangement links TRBV20-1 to TRBJ1-5, with 7 bases lining up with TRBD1. CDR1 and CDR2 (germline): DFQATT, SNEGSKA (reference sequence). Trimming at V came to 3 bases and at J to 2 bases, leaving 4 bases not matched to a gene. The CDR3 runs to 14 residues.

J is TRBJ1-1 and V is TRBV5-1; D not resolved. The CDR3 has 14 amino acids. Germline-derived CDR1 and CDR2 are SGHRS and YFSETQ. The V end lost 0 bases, the J end lost 1 base, and 7 bases lay between the germline ends. The CDR3 is CASSLEHANTEAFF. CDR3 DNA sequence: TGCGCCAGCAGCTTGGAACACGCGAACACTGAAGCTTTCTTT.

This clonotype appeared a few times. The chain combines TRBV6-1 with TRBJ1-2, with D hard to call. Looked up from germline, CDR1 is MNHNS and CDR2 is SASEGT. The CDR3 runs to 14 residues. The V end was cut by 0 bases, the J end by 7 bases, with 12 bases between. The CDR3 sequence is CASSEALGDSGYTF. The DNA of the CDR3 is TGTGCCAGCAGTGAAGCGCTCGGGGATTCTGGCTACACCTTC.

The genes are TRBV7-9 and TRBJ1-1; D call uncertain. The V gene's germline CDR1 is SEHNR and CDR2 FQNEAQ (reference sequence). The V end lost 5 bases, the J end lost 8 bases, and 21 bases lay between the germline ends. The CDR3 extends over 15 amino acids. As DNA, the CDR3 is TGTGCCAGCAGCCGTACCGGGCGAGGCCCGGGGGAAGCTTTCTTT. Translating it yields CASSRTGRGPGEAFF.

A few counts support this clonotype. The chain employs TRBV10-3 and TRBJ1-5; D unresolved. V was shortened by 3 bases and J by 4 bases, with 4 bases between the two germline ends. Germline CDR1 is ENHRY and CDR2 is SYGVKD. The CDR3 runs 12 residues. In nucleotides, the CDR3 is TGTGCCATCAGTGAAGGGAATCAGCCCCAGCATTTT. Translating it yields CAISEGNQPQHF.

This clonotype was seen more than once but under ten times. J is TRBJ2-7 and V is TRBV10-3, with D tentatively TRBD1 (8 bases). Looked up from germline, CDR1 is ENHRY and CDR2 is SYGVKD. Trimming pared 7 bases from V and 1 base from J, leaving 17 bases between. The CDR3 covers 15 residues. The CDR3 region has the DNA TGTGCCATCACACCCGACAGGGGAGGGTCCTACGAGCAGTACTTC. This gives the protein CAITPDRGGSYEQYF.

J is TRBJ2-1 and V is TRBV11-2; 8 positions match TRBD1. Germline V gene lookup returns CDR1 SGHAT and CDR2 FQNNGV. This CDR3 is built from 18 residues. The ends lost 7 bases at V and 1 base at J; junction bases unmatched: 15. The CDR3: CASIRPPGTGKSYNEQFF. CDR3 DNA: TGTGCCAGCATCCGACCTCCCGGGACAGGTAAATCCTACAATGAGCAGTTCTTC.